These 10 T cell receptor beta chains originate from one sample sequenced in a study of shared clonotypes between healthy human individuals. TCRdb's copy holds only in-frame clones and misses some; the assay was immunoSEQ multiplex PCR. The repertoire holds over a million clones, with around four fifths as singletons. The specimen sequenced was memory CD4+ T cells sorted from blood. The subset: CD45RA-negative fraction. The receptors derive from a man between 18 and 35 years old in good health.

The chain has TRBV6-1 and TRBJ1-1, with a possible D match to TRBD1 (5 bases). From germline, CDR1 is MNHNS and CDR2 SASEGT. The CDR3 consists of 15 residues. V shed 8 bases and J shed 0 bases, with 16 bases lying between them. The CDR3 is CASRVQEQVNTEAFF. In DNA form, the CDR3 reads TGTGCCAGCCGGGTCCAAGAACAGGTGAACACTGAAGCTTTCTTT.

The J gene is TRBJ2-5, the V gene TRBV19; 8 bases agree with TRBD1. Germline V gene lookup returns CDR1 LNHDA and CDR2 SQIVND (reference sequence). V lost 5 bases, J lost 5 bases, and 4 bases stayed unmatched. The CDR3 has 13 amino acids. CDR3 loop: CASSARGQETQYF. The CDR3, as DNA: TGTGCCAGTAGTGCCAGGGGGCAGGAGACCCAGTACTTC.

CDR3 loop: CASGDRTGKKGEQYF. CDR3 nucleotide sequence: TGTGCCAGCGGGGATAGGACAGGAAAGAAAGGGGAGCAGTACTTC. V and J are TRBV28 and TRBJ2-7, with 7 bases fitting TRBD1. This CDR3 is built from 15 residues. V was pared by 8 bases and J by 7 bases, with 17 bases of the junction left unmatched. In germline, CDR1 is MDHEN, CDR2 SYDVKM.

This clone was seen repeatedly, ten times or more. The chain combines TRBV16 with TRBJ2-3; D uncertain. The V end was cut by 0 bases, the J end by 3 bases, with 7 bases between. From germline, CDR1 is KGHSY and CDR2 FQNENV. This CDR3 has 14 amino acids. The CDR3 protein is CASSQSGITDTQYF. The CDR3 DNA reads as TGTGCCAGCAGCCAATCAGGGATAACAGATACGCAGTATTTT.

This clone was recorded only once. Other DNA sequences in the same sample also yield this CDR3. V is TRBV9 and J is TRBJ2-2; TRBD2 is a possible D gene (5 bases). V was trimmed by 2 bases and J by 0 bases, leaving 8 bases between them. The CDR3 has 15 residues. Per germline, CDR1 SGDLS and CDR2 YYNGEE. CDR3 loop: CASSVGLANTGELFF. Written as DNA, the CDR3 is TGTGCCAGCAGCGTCGGACTTGCGAACACCGGGGAGCTGTTTTTT.

There are a few counts of this clone. The V and J genes are TRBV27 and TRBJ2-1; 8 bases agree with TRBD1. The CDR3 extends over 15 amino acids. Trimming removed 5 bases from V and 5 bases from J; junction bases left unmatched: 8. Germline loops: CDR1 MNHEY, CDR2 SMNVEV (reference sequence). The CDR3 nucleotides are TGTGCCAGCAGTCAATCCAGGGGGCGAAACAATGAGCAGTTCTTC. It is translated as CASSQSRGRNNEQFF.

V gene TRBV6-1 combines with J gene TRBJ1-1; the D is unclear. V dropped 5 bases and J dropped 1 base, with 11 bases sitting between them. The germline gives CDR1 MNHNS, CDR2 SASEGT. This CDR3 has 14 residues. The DNA of the CDR3 is TGTGCCAGCAGTCTAAGTGGCCGGAACACTGAAGCTTTCTTT. It translates to CASSLSGRNTEAFF.

The chain carries TRBV6-1 and TRBJ1-5; a weak D match, TRBD1 (5 bases). This CDR3 contains 15 residues. Germline V gives CDR1 MNHNS, CDR2 SASEGT. V lost 6 bases to trimming and J lost 4 bases, with 16 bases between them. Here the CDR3 reads CASRPLGADNQPQHF. The CDR3, as DNA: TGTGCCAGCAGACCCCTTGGGGCAGATAATCAGCCCCAGCATTTT.

The chain carries TRBV5-6 and TRBJ1-2; 7 bases line up with TRBD1. CDR1 is SGHDT, CDR2 YYEEEE, per germline. V shed 0 bases, J shed 7 bases, and the junction held 6 bases outside the gene matches. CDR3 size: 14 residues. CDR3 nucleotides: TGTGCCAGCAGCTTGGGTAAACAGGGGTTTGGCTACACCTTC. This gives the protein CASSLGKQGFGYTF.

A remark on this clone: A junction boundary mismatches the germline segment, possibly from a read error. This chain connects TRBV5-4 to TRBJ1-1; D call uncertain. This CDR3 region has 14 residues. Germline CDR1 SGHNT, CDR2 YYREEE (reference sequence). The CDR3 loop is CASSQDWGNTEAFF. Here the CDR3 DNA reads TGCGCCAGCAGCCAAGACTGGGGAAACACTGAAGCTTTCTTT.